This T cell receptor beta chain derives from a study of blood T cell repertoires in COVID-19. On the study more broadly: Sources were T cells, B-cell-depleted T cells, or PBMCs; the material itself was cDNA or gDNA.

Germline V gene sequence: CDR1 KGHSH, CDR2 LQKENI. The V end was cut by 1 base, the J end by 4 bases, with 13 bases between. The CDR3 is 15 residues long. Clones were sequenced by immunoSEQ multiplex PCR, and TCRdb holds only the in-frame ones, with some missing. The data show 200,000 to 250,000 clones, more than 80% seen once. The sequenced sample consisted of peripheral blood. The V and J genes are TRBV18 and TRBJ1-1; D unclear. The TCR was taken from a woman of 80 years or more with COVID-19, enrolled during active disease. The CDR3 DNA follows: TGTGCCAGCTCACCACAGCAGCATGGGCGCACTGAAGCTTTCTTT. It yields the protein CASSPQQHGRTEAFF.